These 24 T cell receptor beta chains originate from one sample sequenced in a study of response to subunit inactivated influenza vaccine. TCRdb called the RT-PCR reads again in MiXCR, with one record for every CDR3 protein. Here the sample spans some 800,000 distinct CDR3 sequences, approximately 22% being singletons. The sequencing used PBMCs from blood, collected about 5 days after vaccination. The receptors here all came from a middle-aged man who received an inactivated influenza vaccine.

This rearrangement joins TRBV7-9 to TRBJ1-5, with D perhaps matching TRBD1 (5 bases). Germline V lookup: CDR1 SEHNR, CDR2 FQNEAQ (reference sequence). The CDR3 has 15 amino acids. V gave up 0 bases and J gave up 5 bases, with 11 bases separating them. The CDR3 region has the DNA TGTGCCAGCAGCTTAGCGGCAGGGCGGGATCAGCCCCAGCATTTT. Protein: CASSLAAGRDQPQHF.

This clonotype occurred a few times. The V gene is TRBV7-6, the J gene TRBJ2-2; 9 bases agree with TRBD1. The germline CDR1 and CDR2 sequences are SGHVS and FNYEAQ. V lost 5 bases and J lost 1; bases outside the gene matches: 8. The CDR3 covers 17 residues. The CDR3 DNA is TGTGCCAGCAGCCTACGGACAGGGGCGAAGAACACCGGGGAGCTGTTTTTT. Encoded protein: CASSLRTGAKNTGELFF.

The chain recombines TRBV20-1 with TRBJ2-7; perhaps TRBD1 as D (6 bases). CDR1 DFQATT and CDR2 SNEGSKA come from the germline V gene (reference sequence). The V gene lost 6 bases and the J gene lost 0 bases, with 15 bases spanning the gap. The CDR3 runs to 14 residues. Written as DNA, the CDR3 is TGCAGTGCGGACGGGGCAGGGGCCTCCTACGAGCAGTACTTC. Its translation: CSADGAGASYEQYF.

The chain carries TRBV10-3 and TRBJ1-1; no clear D gene. CDR3 length: 15 residues. CDR1 is ENHRY, CDR2 SYGVKD, per germline. V lost 3 bases to trimming and J lost 4 bases, with 15 bases between them. The CDR3 here is CAISDPGRIGTEAFF. CDR3 nucleotide sequence: TGTGCCATCAGTGACCCAGGACGGATTGGCACTGAAGCTTTCTTT.

The chain employs TRBV28 and TRBJ2-3, with D perhaps being TRBD1 or TRBD2 (5 bases each). Germline V gene lookup returns CDR1 MDHEN and CDR2 SYDVKM. The CDR3 totals 14 residues. V gave up 8 bases and J gave up 1 base, with 13 bases separating them. CDR3 in DNA: TGTGCCAGCCTGGGGGTCCAAGGCACAGATACGCAGTATTTT. Translated: CASLGVQGTDTQYF.

This clonotype was seen once. DNA of the CDR3: TGTGCCAGCAGCGGGAGATGGACAGATACGCAGTATTTT. This sequence encodes CASSGRWTDTQYF. The chain combines TRBV7-9 with TRBJ2-3; tentatively, D is TRBD2 (5 bases). Germline values: CDR1 SEHNR, CDR2 FQNEAQ (reference sequence). The length of the CDR3 is 13 residues. V lost 5 bases to trimming and J lost 3 bases, with 9 bases between them.

This clonotype was seen a handful of times. The chain couples TRBV9 to TRBJ2-1; 8 nucleotides match TRBD2. This CDR3 has 17 residues. Germline V lookup: CDR1 SGDLS, CDR2 YYNGEE. The V gene end was trimmed by 0 bases and the J gene end by 4 bases; junction bases not matched to a gene: 9. CDR3 sequence reads: CASSVAPQRELYNEQFF. The CDR3 DNA is TGTGCCAGCAGCGTAGCTCCCCAGCGGGAGTTGTACAATGAGCAGTTCTTC.

This clonotype was picked up a small number of times. This chain joins TRBV20-1 and TRBJ2-3; TRBD2 is a possible D gene (8 bases). Germline V gene data show CDR1 as DFQATT and CDR2 as SNEGSKA (reference sequence). This CDR3 has 17 amino acids. V lost 0 bases, J lost 5 bases, and 21 bases lay in between. CDR3: CSARDLGTAGDLDTQYF. The CDR3, as DNA: TGCAGTGCTAGAGATCTTGGGACAGCGGGGGATCTAGATACGCAGTATTTT.

About this clonotype itself: An end of the junction does not agree with germline; a read error may underlie this. The chain recombines TRBV10-3 with TRBJ1-4; the D is unclear. This CDR3 comprises 12 residues. Germline CDR1 ENHRY, CDR2 SYGVKD. The CDR3: CAFSRAGEKLFF. CDR3 DNA: TGTGCCTTCAGTCGAGCAGGAGAAAAACTGTTTTTT.

Turning to this clonotype: A read error may be the cause here, since a much bigger clone is one base away. The chain carries TRBV10-3 and TRBJ2-7; 8 bases line up with TRBD2. After removal of 3 bases from V and 4 bases from J, the junction contained 8 bases not matched to a gene. Germline values: CDR1 ENHRY, CDR2 SYGVKD. The CDR3 length is 15 residues. The CDR3 sequence: CAISDIKRGRYEQYF. In nucleotides, the CDR3 is TGTGCCATCAGTGACATAAAGCGGGGGAGATACGAGCAGTACTTC.

The J gene is TRBJ1-5, the V gene TRBV10-3; TRBD1 is a possible D gene (5 bases). Trimming took 10 bases from V and 5 from J, leaving 9 bases between them. The germline V gene encodes CDR1 ENHRY and CDR2 SYGVKD. The CDR3 has 11 amino acids. The CDR3 protein is CATGQDQPQHF. For the CDR3, the DNA is TGTGCCACCGGACAAGATCAGCCCCAGCATTTT.

The genes are TRBV24-1 and TRBJ2-5; possibly TRBD1 for D (5 bases). CDR3 length equals 12 residues. The V gene lost 7 bases and the J gene lost 5 bases, with 10 bases spanning the gap. Germline V gene lookup returns CDR1 KGHDR and CDR2 SFDVKD. The CDR3: CATSKGVETQYF. The DNA of the CDR3 is TGTGCCACCAGCAAAGGGGTGGAGACCCAGTACTTC.

Only a few counts were recorded for this clonotype. V usage is TRBV12-3 or TRBV12-4 and J usage is TRBJ2-3; the match to TRBD1 covers 9 bases. Trimming cost V 5 bases and J 3 bases; bases outside gene matches: 9. This CDR3 has 16 amino acids. CDR3 protein: CASSRNRGRGTDTQYF. Written as DNA, the CDR3 is TGTGCCAGCAGTAGGAACAGGGGGCGCGGGACAGATACGCAGTATTTT.

This CDR3 is CASSQRGAGVTGELFF. The CDR3 nucleotides are TGCGCCAGCAGCCAGAGAGGTGCGGGGGTCACCGGGGAGCTGTTTTTT. The chain carries TRBV4-3 and TRBJ2-2; 7 nucleotides align to TRBD2. The J segment lost 4 bases and the V segment lost 3 bases, leaving 8 bases of the junction unmatched. Germline assignment: CDR1 LGHNA and CDR2 YSLEER. CDR3 length: 16 amino acids.

This chain uses TRBV30 with TRBJ1-3; D unclear. Germline V gives CDR1 GTSNPN, CDR2 SVGIG (reference sequence). The CDR3 contains 15 residues. V lost 0 bases and J lost 5, with 14 bases in between. The CDR3 sequence is CAWSVKRIARNTIYF. The CDR3 bases are TGTGCCTGGAGTGTGAAAAGAATCGCTAGAAACACCATATATTTT. Based on the CDR3 plus reference TRBV30 and TRBJ1-3, the full variable domain is SQTIHQWPATLVQPVGSPLSLECTVEGTSNPNLYWYRQAAGRGLQLLFYSVGIGQISSEVPQNLSASRPQDRQFILSSKKLLLSDSGFYLCAWSVKRIARNTIYFGEGSWLTVV.

In this sample, this clonotype turned up a few times. CDR3: CAISESILADYEQYF. In DNA, the CDR3 is TGTGCCATCAGTGAGTCAATACTAGCAGACTACGAGCAGTACTTC. The chain joins TRBV10-3 to TRBJ2-7, with D possibly TRBD2 on 6 matching bases. This CDR3 is built from 15 residues. V shed 0 bases and J shed 3 bases, with 12 bases lying between them. The germline V gene has CDR1 ENHRY and CDR2 SYGVKD.

This clonotype was counted many times. The rearrangement links TRBV20-1 to TRBJ2-3; maybe TRBD2 (6 bases). V was trimmed by 1 base and J by 2 bases, leaving 10 bases between them. The CDR3 is made up of 14 amino acids. The germline CDR1 and CDR2 sequences are DFQATT and SNEGSKA (reference sequence). The CDR3 here is CSARAGVITDTQYF. For the CDR3, the DNA is TGCAGTGCTAGAGCGGGAGTGATCACAGATACGCAGTATTTT.

The chain has TRBV20-1 and TRBJ2-1, with 11 positions matching TRBD2. V dropped 3 bases and J dropped 3; count of bases not matched to a gene: 7. CDR3 size: 16 residues. The germline CDR1 and CDR2 sequences are DFQATT and SNEGSKA (reference sequence). CDR3 sequence: CSASRLAGRNYNEQFF. The CDR3 coding sequence is TGCAGTGCTAGCCGACTAGCGGGAAGGAACTACAATGAGCAGTTCTTC.

The genes are TRBV7-3 and TRBJ2-1; 7 nucleotides line up with TRBD2. CDR1 is SGHTA, CDR2 FQGTGA, per germline. Germline trimming cut 6 bases from V and 10 bases from J; bases unmatched to any gene: 9. CDR3 length: 13 amino acids. CDR3 coding DNA: TGTGCCAGCAGTCGAACTAGCGTAGGGGAGCAGTTCTTC. It encodes CASSRTSVGEQFF.

The chain couples TRBV29-1 to TRBJ1-2, with 8 positions matching TRBD1. Germline CDR1 is SQVTM and CDR2 is ANQGSEA. V was clipped by 6 bases and J by 4 bases; unmatched bases: 7. The CDR3 consists of 13 residues. This chain's CDR3 is CSVFRQGPYGYTF. The CDR3 DNA sequence: TGCAGCGTATTCCGACAGGGGCCCTATGGCTACACCTTC.

Only a few counts were recorded for this clonotype. The rearrangement links TRBV18 to TRBJ2-1; tentative D call: TRBD1 (7 bases). Between the trimmed V and J ends, which lost 3 bases and 4 bases, there was a span of 19 bases. CDR1 KGHSH and CDR2 LQKENI come from the germline V gene. There are 17 residues in the CDR3. CDR3 in amino acids: CASSPREEGAFYNEQFF. In DNA form, the CDR3 reads TGTGCCAGCTCACCCCGTGAGGAGGGGGCCTTTTACAATGAGCAGTTCTTC.

This clonotype was seen once. V and J are TRBV7-8 and TRBJ2-7, with a tentative D call TRBD2 (6 bases). Germline CDR1 SGHVS, CDR2 FQNEAQ. The CDR3 loop spans 14 amino acids. Trimming took off 3 bases at V and 6 bases at J, with 15 bases between the two ends. The CDR3 DNA follows: TGTGCCAGCAGCTTCGTAAGGCTCGGGGGCGAGCAGTACTTC. It is translated as CASSFVRLGGEQYF.

The genes are TRBV20-1 and TRBJ2-1; the match to TRBD2 covers 11 bases. The ends lost 1 base at V and 10 bases at J; junction bases unmatched: 9. Germline V gene data show CDR1 as DFQATT and CDR2 as SNEGSKA (reference sequence). The CDR3 length is 15 residues. CDR3 nucleotides: TGCAGTGCTAGAGCCGGGCTAGCGGGGGGTAGAGAGCAGTTCTTC. This sequence encodes CSARAGLAGGREQFF.

This clonotype was seen a handful of times. The CDR3 loop reads CATKDSAGAPYNEQFF. Written as DNA, the CDR3 is TGTGCCACCAAGGATTCGGCGGGAGCCCCCTACAATGAGCAGTTCTTC. The chain carries TRBV15 and TRBJ2-1; 7 nucleotides align to TRBD2. CDR1 and CDR2 from the germline V gene are LNHNV and YYDKDF (reference sequence). Losses at the gene ends were 7 bases for V and 2 bases for J; bases not matched to a gene: 11. The CDR3 consists of 16 residues.